A selection of T cell receptor beta chains follows, all from one sample in a study of T cell responses to AZD1222 COVID-19 vaccine. Using immunoSEQ multiplex PCR, the repertoire was profiled, and TCRdb retains in-frame clones only, with some absent. The table lists about 190,000 clones, around 90% of them singletons. The source material was peripheral blood, sampled on day 0 of AZD1222 vaccination. These receptors were obtained from an adult in good health. CDR3s include the opening cysteine and the closing phenylalanine or tryptophan. Each record gives: J gene, clone size, D gene, V gene, CDR3 protein, CDR3 DNA. D genes are given only for firm matches. Clone size is not always given. Where it is, it says once, few, many or a class for expanded clones.

J: TRBJ1-5; size: .; D: .; V: TRBV4-1; CDR3: CASSQVGGVAQPQHF; DNA: TGCGCCAGCAGCCAAGTCGGCGGGGTTGCCCAGCCCCAGCATTTT
J: TRBJ2-7; size: .; D: .; V: TRBV5-5; CDR3: CASSLEGLSYEQYF; DNA: TGTGCCAGCAGCTTGGAGGGACTGTCCTACGAGCAGTACTTC
J: TRBJ1-5; size: .; D: .; V: TRBV28; CDR3: CASRPPWANSNQPQHF; DNA: TGTGCCAGCAGGCCCCCCTGGGCCAATAGCAATCAGCCCCAGCATTTT
J: TRBJ1-2; size: few; D: .; V: TRBV12-5; CDR3: CASGTGAGVGYTF; DNA: TGTGCTAGTGGAACTGGCGCAGGGGTGGGCTACACCTTC
J: TRBJ1-3; size: once; D: .; V: TRBV19; CDR3: CASSIGWGNTIYF; DNA: TGTGCCAGTAGTATTGGTTGGGGAAACACCATATATTTT
J: TRBJ2-7; size: .; D: .; V: TRBV6-1; CDR3: CASSEGETEQYF; DNA: TGTGCCAGCAGTGAAGGGGAAACCGAGCAGTACTTC
J: TRBJ2-6; size: once; D: TRBD1; V: TRBV19; CDR3: CASRNRQGSGANVLTF; DNA: TGTGCCAGTAGGAACCGACAGGGGTCTGGGGCCAACGTCCTGACTTTC
J: TRBJ1-2; size: .; D: TRBD1; V: TRBV7-2; CDR3: CASTRTGDGYTF; DNA: TGTGCCAGCACCCGGACAGGGGACGGCTACACCTTC
J: TRBJ2-7; size: .; D: TRBD1; V: TRBV28; CDR3: CASSRTGSYEQYF; DNA: TGTGCCAGCAGTCGGACAGGGTCCTACGAGCAGTACTTC
J: TRBJ2-3; size: .; D: .; V: TRBV12-3/TRBV12-4; CDR3: CASRGAYPQYF; DNA: TGTGCCAGCCGGGGGGCCTACCCGCAGTATTTT
J: TRBJ2-7; size: few; D: .; V: TRBV7-3; CDR3: CASSPSAAGSEQYF; DNA: TGTGCCAGCAGCCCATCCGCCGCAGGGAGCGAGCAGTACTTC
J: TRBJ2-3; size: once; D: .; V: TRBV9; CDR3: CASSVGPPGF; DNA: TGTGCCAGCAGCGTAGGGCCTCCGGGTTTT
J: TRBJ2-2; size: .; D: TRBD1; V: TRBV6-2/TRBV6-3; CDR3: CASSYAPGQGAVGELFF; DNA: TGTGCCAGCAGTTACGCGCCGGGACAGGGGGCTGTCGGGGAGCTGTTTTTT
J: TRBJ2-7; size: .; D: .; V: TRBV9; CDR3: CASSVGGTDYEQYF; DNA: TGTGCCAGCAGCGTTGGCGGGACCGACTACGAGCAGTACTTC
J: TRBJ1-5; size: .; D: .; V: TRBV7-9; CDR3: CASSLMGEGQPQHF; DNA: TGTGCCAGCAGCTTAATGGGGGAGGGACAGCCCCAGCATTTT
J: TRBJ2-3; size: .; D: TRBD2; V: TRBV19; CDR3: CASSMGLAGGTDTQYF; DNA: TGTGCCAGTAGTATGGGACTAGCGGGGGGCACAGATACGCAGTATTTT
J: TRBJ1-1; size: .; D: .; V: TRBV19; CDR3: CASSTPLTGFRMNTEAFF; DNA: TGTGCCAGTAGTACTCCCTTAACAGGTTTTCGGATGAACACTGAAGCTTTCTTT
J: TRBJ2-1; size: .; D: .; V: TRBV10-2; CDR3: CASSRGGNYNEQFF; DNA: TGCGCCAGCAGTAGGGGGGGCAACTACAATGAGCAGTTCTTC
J: TRBJ1-2; size: .; D: TRBD1; V: TRBV28; CDR3: CASSPLGTGGLSYGYTF; DNA: TGTGCCAGCAGTCCGCTAGGGACAGGGGGCCTAAGTTATGGCTACACCTTC
J: TRBJ1-5; size: .; D: .; V: TRBV27; CDR3: CASSFSGELKGNQPQHF; DNA: TGTGCCAGCAGTTTCTCTGGGGAGTTAAAGGGCAATCAGCCCCAGCATTTT
J: TRBJ1-2; size: .; D: .; V: TRBV27; CDR3: CASKRGGQAGYGYTF; DNA: TGTGCCAGCAAAAGGGGAGGACAAGCCGGGTATGGCTACACCTTC
J: TRBJ1-2; size: once; D: .; V: TRBV28; CDR3: CASSLADYGYTF; DNA: TGTGCCAGCAGTTTGGCAGACTATGGCTACACCTTC
J: TRBJ1-4; size: .; D: .; V: TRBV6-2/TRBV6-3; CDR3: CASRPPGAGNEKLFF; DNA: TGTGCCAGCAGACCTCCGGGGGCTGGGAATGAAAAACTGTTTTTT
J: TRBJ2-2; size: .; D: TRBD2; V: TRBV5-4; CDR3: CASSLGVGLADTGELFF; DNA: TGTGCCAGCAGCTTGGGGGTAGGACTAGCCGACACCGGGGAGCTGTTTTTT
J: TRBJ2-7; size: .; D: .; V: TRBV6-5; CDR3: CASTLGHTLAYEQYF; DNA: TGTGCCAGCACACTCGGACATACTTTGGCGTACGAGCAGTACTTC
J: TRBJ1-2; size: once; D: .; V: TRBV12-3/TRBV12-4; CDR3: CASRLHDGYGYTF; DNA: TGTGCCAGCAGGTTACACGACGGCTATGGCTACACCTTC
J: TRBJ2-2; size: .; D: TRBD2; V: TRBV7-8; CDR3: CASSLTSSGMNTGELFF; DNA: TGTGCCAGCAGCTTAACATCTAGCGGCATGAACACCGGGGAGCTGTTTTTT
J: TRBJ1-2; size: .; D: .; V: TRBV28; CDR3: CASSPGTFPPDYGYTF; DNA: TGTGCCAGCAGTCCCGGGACATTCCCCCCCGACTATGGCTACACCTTC
J: TRBJ2-7; size: .; D: TRBD1; V: TRBV11-2; CDR3: CASSLEYRGRIYEQYF; DNA: TGTGCCAGCAGCTTAGAGTACAGGGGGCGCATCTACGAGCAGTACTTC
J: TRBJ1-5; size: .; D: .; V: TRBV7-2; CDR3: CASSFDPGQPQHF; DNA: TGTGCCAGCAGCTTCGACCCGGGTCAGCCCCAGCATTTT
J: TRBJ2-2; size: .; D: TRBD2; V: TRBV24-1; CDR3: CATSDPSPPGVAGRAGELFF; DNA: TGTGCCACCAGTGATCCATCCCCCCCGGGGGTAGCGGGAAGGGCCGGGGAGCTGTTTTTT
J: TRBJ1-3; size: .; D: .; V: TRBV5-1; CDR3: CASSLGNSGNTIYF; DNA: TGCGCCAGCAGCTTGGGCAACTCTGGAAACACCATATATTTT
J: TRBJ2-7; size: few; D: .; V: TRBV3-1/TRBV3-2; CDR3: CASSLEKRDRPHGRTYEQYF; DNA: TGTGCCAGCAGCCTCGAGAAAAGAGACAGGCCCCACGGGAGGACCTACGAGCAGTACTTC
J: TRBJ2-5; size: .; D: .; V: TRBV11-3; CDR3: CASSPEQDIETQYF; DNA: TGTGCCAGCAGCCCCGAACAGGATATTGAGACCCAGTACTTC
J: TRBJ2-7; size: .; D: TRBD2; V: TRBV3-1/TRBV3-2; CDR3: CASGGSTSGGYEQYF; DNA: TGTGCCAGCGGGGGATCGACTAGCGGGGGCTACGAGCAGTACTTC
J: TRBJ2-3; size: .; D: TRBD2; V: TRBV5-4; CDR3: CASSLPSGGDTQYF; DNA: TGTGCCAGCAGCTTACCTAGCGGGGGAGATACGCAGTATTTT
J: TRBJ2-1; size: .; D: .; V: TRBV11-3; CDR3: CASSSGAGNEQFF; DNA: TGTGCCAGCAGCTCGGGGGCGGGCAATGAGCAGTTCTTC
J: TRBJ1-1; size: .; D: .; V: TRBV9; CDR3: CASSVGDTEAFF; DNA: TGTGCCAGCAGCGTGGGGGACACTGAAGCTTTCTTT
J: TRBJ1-2; size: .; D: .; V: TRBV5-1; CDR3: CASSLRLGQGTNYGYTF; DNA: TGCGCCAGCAGCTTACGTTTGGGGCAGGGCACTAACTATGGCTACACCTTC
J: TRBJ1-6; size: .; D: .; V: TRBV5-4; CDR3: CASRRGLENSPLHF; DNA: TGTGCCAGCAGGAGAGGACTGGAGAATTCACCCCTCCACTTT
J: TRBJ2-5; size: .; D: TRBD1; V: TRBV2; CDR3: CASCRTGGLQETQYF; DNA: TGTGCCAGCTGTAGGACAGGGGGCCTACAAGAGACCCAGTACTTC
J: TRBJ1-1; size: .; D: TRBD1; V: TRBV12-5; CDR3: CASGANARGRSTEAFF; DNA: TGTGCTAGTGGCGCGAATGCGAGGGGGCGTAGTACTGAAGCTTTCTTT
J: TRBJ2-2; size: .; D: TRBD2; V: TRBV4-2; CDR3: CASSRSTSGRNTGELFF; DNA: TGTGCCAGCAGCCGCTCGACTAGCGGAAGGAACACCGGGGAGCTGTTTTTT
J: TRBJ1-2; size: .; D: .; V: TRBV3-1/TRBV3-2; CDR3: CASSQEGRAGYGYTF; DNA: TGTGCCAGCAGCCAAGAAGGTCGGGCAGGCTATGGCTACACCTTC
J: TRBJ2-1; size: once; D: .; V: TRBV7-3; CDR3: CASSSARSSGSEQFF; DNA: TGTGCCAGCAGCTCCGCTCGGAGTTCGGGGTCTGAGCAGTTCTTC
J: TRBJ2-2; size: .; D: .; V: TRBV4-1; CDR3: CASSRGAANTGELFF; DNA: TGCGCCAGCAGCCGAGGGGCCGCGAACACCGGGGAGCTGTTTTTT
J: TRBJ1-5; size: .; D: .; V: TRBV11-2; CDR3: CASSLGSGRVNQPQHF; DNA: TGTGCCAGCAGCCTCGGTTCGGGCAGGGTGAATCAGCCCCAGCATTTT
J: TRBJ2-5; size: .; D: .; V: TRBV25-1; CDR3: CASSEPQGSQETQYF; DNA: TGTGCCAGCAGTGAACCGCAGGGGAGCCAAGAGACCCAGTACTTC
J: TRBJ2-5; size: .; D: .; V: TRBV20-1; CDR3: CSATREETQYF; DNA: TGCAGTGCTACAAGAGAAGAGACCCAGTACTTC
J: TRBJ1-3; size: .; D: .; V: TRBV9; CDR3: CASSAHPWSSGNTIYF; DNA: TGTGCCAGCAGCGCACACCCCTGGAGCTCTGGAAACACCATATATTTT
J: TRBJ1-1; size: few; D: TRBD1; V: TRBV6-5; CDR3: CASSLGGENTEAFF; DNA: TGTGCCAGCAGTTTAGGGGGCGAGAACACTGAAGCTTTCTTT
J: TRBJ1-3; size: .; D: .; V: TRBV2; CDR3: CASTGTNSGNTIYF; DNA: TGTGCCAGCACCGGGACTAACTCTGGAAACACCATATATTTT
J: TRBJ2-3; size: .; D: .; V: TRBV5-1; CDR3: CASSWANGGADTQYF; DNA: TGCGCCAGCAGCTGGGCAAACGGAGGGGCAGATACGCAGTATTTT
J: TRBJ2-7; size: once; D: .; V: TRBV2; CDR3: CASSPRVTYEQYF; DNA: TGTGCCAGCAGTCCCAGGGTGACGTACGAGCAGTACTTC
J: TRBJ2-7; size: .; D: .; V: TRBV5-4; CDR3: CASSLGGITYEQYF; DNA: TGTGCCAGCAGCTTGGGCGGGATCACCTACGAGCAGTACTTC